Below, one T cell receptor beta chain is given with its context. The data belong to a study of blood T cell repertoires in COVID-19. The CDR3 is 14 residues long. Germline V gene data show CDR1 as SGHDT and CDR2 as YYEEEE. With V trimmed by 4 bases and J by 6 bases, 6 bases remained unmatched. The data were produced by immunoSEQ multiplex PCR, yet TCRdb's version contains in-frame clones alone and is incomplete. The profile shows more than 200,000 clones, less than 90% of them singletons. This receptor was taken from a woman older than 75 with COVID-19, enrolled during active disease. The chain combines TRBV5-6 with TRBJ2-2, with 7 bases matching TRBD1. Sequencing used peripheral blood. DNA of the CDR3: TGTGCCAGCAGCCGCGACAGGGCGCCCGGGGAGCTGTTTTTT. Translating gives CASSRDRAPGELFF. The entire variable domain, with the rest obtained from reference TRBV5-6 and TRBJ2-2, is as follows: DAGVTQSPTHLIKTRGQQVTLRCSPKSGHDTVSWYQQALGQGPQFIFQYYEEEERQRGNFPDRFSGHQFPNYSSELNVNALLLGDSALYLCASSRDRAPGELFFGEGSRLTVL.